This T cell receptor beta chain is from a study of shared clonotypes between healthy human individuals. Study-wide results and limits: Memory subsets generally showed smaller estimated richness than naive subsets did.

Libraries were prepared by immunoSEQ multiplex PCR; TCRdb keeps only in-frame clonotypes and omits some of them. The sample lists 2 million to 3 million clones, over 85% seen once, with around 0.37% in the top ten. There are 11 residues in the CDR3. V was shortened by 3 bases and J by 6 bases, with 7 bases between the two germline ends. Germline CDR1 reads SQVTM; CDR2 reads ANQGSEA. As concerns this clone: Its cognate antigen is unknown.

The source material was naive CD4+ T cells from PBMCs. Described subset: CD45RA+ positively selected. The chain links TRBV29-1 to TRBJ2-3; D gene uncertain. This clonotype was obtained from a man younger than 35 in good health. Some clones in this sample may be carry-over from other donors' samples. CDR3 DNA sequence: TGCAGCGTTGAGCTCCGGGATACGCAGTATTTT. Protein: CSVELRDTQYF.